The T cell receptor (beta chain) under discussion was sequenced for a study of blood T cells in healthy people across ages. The CDR3 covers 17 residues. V trimming: 4 bases; J trimming: 3 bases; junction bases outside the gene matches: 11. CDR1 and CDR2 (germline): KGHDR, SFDVKD. In the case of this clonotype: Its antigen is as yet unknown.

The study's findings and limits: PBMCs left unsorted prevented a conclusive naive versus antigen-experienced comparison. Versus aged donors, long-lived donors had higher diversity and more naive CD4+ cells.

PCR was performed a second time for roughly 6 to 12 cycles using a sample-barcoded 5' primer and a J-beta primer mix. Via MiXCR, TCRdb re-called the 5' RACE reads, giving one row per CDR3 protein. In the table there are over a million distinct CDR3 sequences, around 43% of which are singletons. The rearrangement joins TRBV24-1 to TRBJ2-5, with 9 bases aligning to TRBD1. Sequencing used blood. This receptor was obtained from a woman aged 60 to 75 in good health. CDR3 sequence: CATSDPGTGSSKETQYF. The CDR3 coding sequence is TGTGCCACCAGTGACCCCGGGACAGGGAGTTCGAAAGAGACCCAGTACTTC.